This T cell receptor beta chain was profiled in a study of T-cell reconstitution after alpha-beta-depleted transplantation in children. Findings of the study overall: Expanded graft clones, several hundred of them, were reportedly the source of alpha-beta T cells about two months after transplant. Surviving recipient cells, namely T cells and thymic progenitors, were the source of high day-60 TCRbeta diversity in some patients. Once a year had passed after transplant, T-cell counts and diversity came mostly from newly produced T cells.

This clonotype was detected many times. Its antigen remains unknown. From germline, CDR1 is SEHNR and CDR2 FQNEAQ (reference sequence). Trimming cost V 5 bases and J 5 bases, with 14 bases left between them. The CDR3 runs 14 residues. As it was prepared, the TCRbeta library received unique molecular identifiers. TCRdb reanalysed the PCR reads using MiXCR and keeps one entry per CDR3 protein. Among about 460,000 distinct CDR3 sequences listed, 10% were seen once. The sequence derives from a child aged 2-15 years with inherited bone marrow failure, due to receive a stem cell transplant. The chain couples TRBV7-9 to TRBJ2-3; TRBD2 is a possible D gene (6 bases). The sequences come from PBMCs, collected before TCRalphabeta/CD19-depleted stem cell transplant. The CDR3 bases are TGTGCCAGCAGCGAGACGGTGGGGGGAGATACGCAGTATTTT. It codes for CASSETVGGDTQYF.